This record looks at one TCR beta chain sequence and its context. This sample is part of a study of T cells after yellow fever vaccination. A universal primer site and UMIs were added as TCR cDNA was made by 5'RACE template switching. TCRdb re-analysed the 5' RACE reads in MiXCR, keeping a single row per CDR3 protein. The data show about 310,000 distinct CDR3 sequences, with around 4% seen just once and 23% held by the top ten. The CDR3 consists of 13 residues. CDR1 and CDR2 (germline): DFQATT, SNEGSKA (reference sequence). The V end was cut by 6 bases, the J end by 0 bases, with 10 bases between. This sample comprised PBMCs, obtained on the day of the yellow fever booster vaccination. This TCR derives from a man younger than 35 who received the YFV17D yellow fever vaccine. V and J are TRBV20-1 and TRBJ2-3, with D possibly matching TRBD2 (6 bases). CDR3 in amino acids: CSALTSSTDTQYF. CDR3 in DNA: TGCAGTGCCCTAACTAGCAGCACAGATACGCAGTATTTT.